Below, 9 T cell receptor beta chains from the same sample are listed, as sequenced in a study of T-cell memory formation after mild COVID-19. TCRdb reprocessed the 5' RACE reads via MiXCR and lists one record per CDR3 protein. The sample has approximately 48,000 distinct CDR3 sequences; over 6.5% are singletons. The sequenced material came from PBMCs or a T cell subset sorted from them (not recorded which). These receptors all come from a man between 18 and 35 years old who had mild COVID-19 (a few samples of this study predate the infection). Cell type and time point are not known.

This clonotype was recorded at least ten times. This sequence joins TRBV30 and TRBJ2-1; 7 bases are a match to TRBD2. Germline CDR1 reads GTSNPN; CDR2 reads SVGIG (reference sequence). CDR3 length: 12 residues. With 8 bases clipped from V and 9 bases from J, the junction kept 10 bases outside the gene matches. The CDR3: CAPGGGTCEQFF. In DNA, the CDR3 is TGTGCCCCTGGGGGGGGTACTTGTGAGCAGTTCTTC.

In this sample, this clonotype turned up a few times. The chain is built from TRBV5-1 and TRBJ1-1, with D perhaps matching TRBD1 (5 bases). This CDR3 has 13 amino acids. Trimming shortened V by 4 bases and J by 6 bases, and 13 bases separated the two germline ends. Germline V gene data show CDR1 as SGHRS and CDR2 as YFSETQ. The CDR3 here is CASSPRMGAEAFF. For the CDR3, the DNA is TGCGCCAGCAGCCCCCGAATGGGGGCTGAAGCTTTCTTT.

Many counts were recorded for this clonotype. The CDR3 loop is CASSPTPYLVLSYNEQFF. Written as DNA, the CDR3 is TGTGCCAGCAGCCCAACCCCTTACTTGGTCCTTTCCTACAATGAGCAGTTCTTC. The rearrangement uses TRBV7-8 and TRBJ2-1; unclear D gene. Germline CDR1 SGHVS, CDR2 FQNEAQ. Between the trimmed V and J ends, which lost 5 bases and 1 base, there was a span of 21 bases. The CDR3 runs 18 residues.

There are many counts of this clonotype. V is TRBV18 and J is TRBJ2-7; TRBD2 agrees at 11 bases. Germline assignment: CDR1 KGHSH and CDR2 LQKENI. The trim removed 0 bases at V and 5 bases at J, leaving 6 bases unmatched. The CDR3 runs 16 residues. The CDR3 region has the DNA TGTGCCAGCTCACCACCCCCTAGCGGGGGGCCCCACGAGCAGTACTTC. This sequence encodes CASSPPPSGGPHEQYF.

The chain links TRBV5-5 to TRBJ1-3, with 8 positions matching TRBD1. The germline V gene has CDR1 SGHKS and CDR2 YYEKEE (reference sequence). This CDR3 spans 15 amino acids. The J segment lost 0 bases and the V segment lost 4 bases, leaving 3 bases of the junction unmatched. The CDR3 sequence is CASSRTGNSGNTIYF. CDR3 in DNA: TGTGCCAGCAGCAGGACAGGGAACTCTGGAAACACCATATATTTT.

This clonotype turned up a few times. The gene calls are TRBV7-2 and TRBJ2-7, with D unresolved. Germline V gives CDR1 SGHTA, CDR2 FQGNSA. V was trimmed by 8 bases and J by 3 bases, leaving 14 bases between them. This CDR3 is 13 amino acids long. CDR3 residues: CASRRASDYEQYF. Here the CDR3 DNA reads TGTGCCAGCCGAAGGGCCTCGGACTACGAGCAGTACTTC.

This clonotype was recorded many times. The rearrangement links TRBV5-1 to TRBJ1-1; D ambiguous. V dropped 0 bases and J dropped 10 bases, with 10 bases sitting between them. The germline V gene has CDR1 SGHRS and CDR2 YFSETQ. CDR3 length: 12 residues. CDR3 region: CASSLEGVGAFF. For the CDR3, the DNA is TGCGCCAGCAGCTTGGAGGGTGTCGGAGCTTTCTTT. Full variable domain (missing parts from reference TRBV5-1 and TRBJ1-1): KAGVTQTPRYLIKTRGQQVTLSCSPISGHRSVSWYQQTPGQGLQFLFEYFSETQRNKGNFPGRFSGRQFSNSRSEMNVSTLELGDSALYLCASSLEGVGAFFGQGTRLTVV.

This clonotype was seen only a few times. This rearrangement joins TRBV11-2 to TRBJ2-3; possible D gene TRBD1, 6 bases. This CDR3 spans 14 amino acids. Trimming took off 10 bases at V and 5 bases at J, with 19 bases between the two ends. Germline values: CDR1 SGHAT, CDR2 FQNNGV. The CDR3 here is CATRVQGSGDTQYF. CDR3 bases: TGTGCCACCAGGGTGCAGGGGAGTGGAGATACGCAGTATTTT.

A few counts support this clonotype. The chain carries TRBV20-1 and TRBJ2-2; D is possibly TRBD2 (6 bases). Trimming cost V 2 bases and J 4 bases, with 11 bases left between them. Germline V CDR1 and CDR2: DFQATT, SNEGSKA (reference sequence). The CDR3 loop spans 14 amino acids. The CDR3 loop reads CSARSRGSTGELFF. Here the CDR3 DNA reads TGCAGTGCTAGATCCCGGGGGAGCACCGGGGAGCTGTTTTTT.